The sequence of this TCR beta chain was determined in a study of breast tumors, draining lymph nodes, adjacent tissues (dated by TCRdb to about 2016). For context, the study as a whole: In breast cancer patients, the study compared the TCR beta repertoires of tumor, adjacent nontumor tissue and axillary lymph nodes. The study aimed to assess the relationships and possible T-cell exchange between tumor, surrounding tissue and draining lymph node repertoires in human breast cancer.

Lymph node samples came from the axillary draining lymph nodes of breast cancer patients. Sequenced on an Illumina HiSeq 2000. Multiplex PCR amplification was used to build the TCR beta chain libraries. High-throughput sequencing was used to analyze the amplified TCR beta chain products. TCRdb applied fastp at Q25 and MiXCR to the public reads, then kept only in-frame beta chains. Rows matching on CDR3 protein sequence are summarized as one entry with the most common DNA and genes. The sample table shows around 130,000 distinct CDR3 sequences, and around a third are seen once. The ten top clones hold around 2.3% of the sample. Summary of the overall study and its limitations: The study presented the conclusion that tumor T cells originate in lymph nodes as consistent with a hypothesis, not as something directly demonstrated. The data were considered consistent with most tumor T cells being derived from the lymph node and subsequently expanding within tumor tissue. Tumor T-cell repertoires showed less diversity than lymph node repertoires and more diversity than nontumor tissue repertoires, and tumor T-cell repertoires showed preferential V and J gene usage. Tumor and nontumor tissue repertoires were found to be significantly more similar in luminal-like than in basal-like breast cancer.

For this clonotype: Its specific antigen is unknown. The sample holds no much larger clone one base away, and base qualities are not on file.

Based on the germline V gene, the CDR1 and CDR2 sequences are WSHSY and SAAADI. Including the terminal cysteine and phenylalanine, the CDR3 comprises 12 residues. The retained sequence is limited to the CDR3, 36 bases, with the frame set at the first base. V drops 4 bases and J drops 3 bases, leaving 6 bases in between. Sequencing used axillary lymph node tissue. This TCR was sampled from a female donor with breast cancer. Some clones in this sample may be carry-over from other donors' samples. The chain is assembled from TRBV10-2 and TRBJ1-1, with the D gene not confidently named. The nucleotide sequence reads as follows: TGCGCCAGCAGTGGAACATACACTGAAGCTTTCTTT. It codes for CASSGTYTEAFF.